A single sample gave rise to the 20 T cell receptor beta chains below, sequenced in a study of patients and donors after allogeneic stem cell transplantation. TCRdb redid the calling of the RT-PCR reads with MiXCR, one entry per CDR3 protein. The sample contains tens of thousands of distinct CDR3 sequences, more than 8% of which appear only once. What was sequenced was blood, either unsorted or a sorted T cell fraction (not recorded which). Receptors were obtained from a human donor who was either an allogeneic HSCT recipient or a stem cell or donor lymphocyte infusion donor (not recorded which). It is not recorded whose cells these are; they may come from a transplant donor.

This clonotype was observed at least ten times. This chain connects TRBV7-8 to TRBJ1-2, with D possibly being TRBD1 (6 bases). The ends were cut back, 5 bases at V and 2 bases at J, with 9 bases in the middle. CDR3 length: 13 residues. Germline assignment: CDR1 SGHVS and CDR2 FQNEAQ. The CDR3 reads CASSPQGNYGYTF. The CDR3 DNA reads as TGTGCCAGCAGCCCACAGGGAAACTATGGCTACACCTTC.

This clonotype was recorded many times. This sequence joins TRBV6-5 and TRBJ2-7, with TRBD1 matching 11 bases. This CDR3 comprises 15 residues. The V gene end was trimmed by 2 bases and the J gene end by 6 bases; junction bases not matched to a gene: 6. Germline loops: CDR1 MNHEY, CDR2 SVGAGI. The DNA of the CDR3 is TGTGCCAGCAGTTACGCCGGGACAGGGGGGAGCGAGCAGTACTTC. It specifies CASSYAGTGGSEQYF.

This clonotype was seen ten or more times. The V call is TRBV6-1, the J call TRBJ1-1; D possibly corresponds to TRBD1 (5 bases). In germline, CDR1 is MNHNS, CDR2 SASEGT. V lost 6 bases, J lost 0 bases, and 8 bases lay in between. This CDR3 has 13 amino acids. The CDR3, as DNA: TGTGCCAGCAGCCTGACAGTGAACACTGAAGCTTTCTTT. Protein product: CASSLTVNTEAFF.

This clonotype has at least ten counts. The chain carries TRBV4-2 and TRBJ1-2; D is uncertain. CDR3 length equals 12 residues. Germline assignment: CDR1 LGHNA and CDR2 YNFKEQ. The V end lost 0 bases, the J end lost 8 bases, and 7 bases lay between the germline ends. The CDR3 here is CASSQELRGYTF. The CDR3 bases are TGTGCCAGCAGCCAAGAACTTCGCGGCTACACCTTC.

This clonotype occurred many times. The chain uses TRBV10-3 and TRBJ1-5; 8 positions match TRBD1. Germline V gene lookup returns CDR1 ENHRY and CDR2 SYGVKD. This CDR3 spans 15 amino acids. V trimming: 6 bases; J trimming: 2 bases; junction bases outside the gene matches: 6. The CDR3 DNA sequence: TGTGCCATCAGCCCGGACAGGGAGGGCAATCAGCCCCAGCATTTT. This codes for CAISPDREGNQPQHF.

This clonotype has more than one count but fewer than ten. The chain carries TRBV11-1 and TRBJ2-2, with D possibly being TRBD1 (6 bases). The V end lost 5 bases, the J end lost 2 bases, and 21 bases lay between the germline ends. The CDR3 extends over 18 amino acids. Per the germline V gene, CDR1 is SGHAT and CDR2 is FQDESV (reference sequence). CDR3 sequence: CASSDMGWGRVNTGELFF. The CDR3 region has the DNA TGTGCCAGCAGCGATATGGGATGGGGGCGCGTAAACACCGGGGAGCTGTTTTTT.

The sample holds many counts of this clonotype. This sequence joins TRBV20-1 and TRBJ2-7; 8 bases match TRBD2. Germline CDR1 and CDR2: DFQATT and SNEGSKA (reference sequence). The length of the CDR3 is 13 residues. V was clipped by 6 bases and J by 3 bases; unmatched bases: 7. The CDR3 sequence: CSALREALYEQYF. The CDR3 nucleotides are TGCAGTGCCTTGCGGGAGGCCCTCTACGAGCAGTACTTC.

In its sample, this clonotype ranks as medium-sized. The chain links TRBV7-2 to TRBJ1-5; D remains ambiguous. V lost 3 bases, J lost 6 bases, and 12 bases lay in between. Germline CDR1 and CDR2: SGHTA and FQGNSA. CDR3 length equals 14 residues. For the CDR3, the DNA is TGTGCCAGCAGCTTCCCTGGACGCTCTCAGCCCCAGCATTTT. Amino acid sequence: CASSFPGRSQPQHF.

This rearrangement joins TRBV3-1 to TRBJ2-5, with D unclear. The CDR3 extends over 15 amino acids. Germline CDR1 and CDR2: LGHDT and YNNKEL (reference sequence). V dropped 2 bases and J dropped 4 bases, with 14 bases sitting between them. CDR3 in DNA: TGTGCCAGCAGCCAATCGGCAGGTGAGAGAGAGACCCAGTACTTC. It translates to CASSQSAGERETQYF.

This clonotype has only a few counts. The V call is TRBV4-2, the J call TRBJ2-5, with 13 bases that match TRBD2. This CDR3 spans 15 amino acids. The V gene's germline CDR1 is LGHNA and CDR2 YNFKEQ. V lost 6 bases, J lost 5 bases, and 6 bases stayed unmatched. CDR3 loop: CASRQLAGGSETQYF. CDR3 nucleotide sequence: TGTGCCAGCAGACAACTAGCGGGAGGGTCGGAGACCCAGTACTTC.

The J gene is TRBJ1-6, the V gene TRBV7-2; D unclear. V was cut by 3 bases and J by 10 bases, with 7 bases left in between. The CDR3 extends over 12 amino acids. The V gene's germline CDR1 is SGHTA and CDR2 FQGNSA. The DNA of the CDR3 is TGTGCCAGCAGCTTGGTGAGGTCACCCCTCCACTTT. Amino acids: CASSLVRSPLHF. The whole variable domain, filled in from reference TRBV7-2 and TRBJ1-6, reads GAGVSQSPSNKVTEKGKDVELRCDPISGHTALYWYRQSLGQGLEFLIYFQGNSAPDKSGLPSDRFSAERTGGSVSTLTIQRTQQEDSAVYLCASSLVRSPLHFGNGTRLTVT.

A few counts support this clonotype. The chain combines TRBV20-1 with TRBJ2-7, with 12 bases lining up with TRBD1. This CDR3 comprises 15 residues. In germline, CDR1 is DFQATT, CDR2 SNEGSKA (reference sequence). The CDR3 DNA follows: TGCAGCTCAACCGCCCCCGGGACAGGGGGCGTCGAGCAGTACTTC. This gives the protein CSSTAPGTGGVEQYF.

This clonotype was observed a handful of times. The chain combines TRBV7-9 with TRBJ1-1; D is undetermined. V was clipped by 1 base and J by 4 bases, with 10 bases between them. Germline-derived CDR1 and CDR2 are SEHNR and FQNEAQ (reference sequence). The CDR3 consists of 14 residues. DNA of the CDR3: TGTGCCAGCAGCTTAGGGGGATGGGGCACTGAAGCTTTCTTT. This gives the protein CASSLGGWGTEAFF.

This clonotype appeared a few times. The rearrangement uses TRBV27 and TRBJ2-7; 10 positions match TRBD2. Germline V gives CDR1 MNHEY, CDR2 SMNVEV (reference sequence). The J segment lost 6 bases and the V segment lost 2 bases, leaving 4 bases of the junction unmatched. CDR3 length: 14 residues. CDR3 DNA: TGTGCCAGCAGTTTAAAGCGGGAGGGCGGCGAGCAGTACTTC. Translating gives CASSLKREGGEQYF.

This chain joins TRBV14 and TRBJ1-2, with a possible D match to TRBD1 (6 bases). The V gene lost 2 bases and the J gene lost 5 bases, with 12 bases spanning the gap. The CDR3 runs to 14 residues. Germline-derived CDR1 and CDR2 are SGHDN and FVKESK. The CDR3 DNA sequence: TGTGCCAGCAGCCAAACTACAGGGACATATGGCTACACCTTC. This translates into CASSQTTGTYGYTF.

This clonotype appeared many times. The genes are TRBV13 and TRBJ2-5; TRBD1 matches 8 bases. This CDR3 spans 16 amino acids. After removal of 4 bases from V and 2 bases from J, the junction contained 9 bases not matched to a gene. The germline CDR1 and CDR2 sequences are PRHDT and FYEKMQ (reference sequence). CDR3 sequence: CASSSFARTGQETQYF. In nucleotides, the CDR3 is TGTGCCAGCAGCTCATTCGCTCGGACAGGGCAAGAGACCCAGTACTTC. Supplemented by reference TRBV13 and TRBJ2-5, the full variable domain reads AAGVIQSPRHLIKEKRETATLKCYPIPRHDTVYWYQQGPGQDPQFLISFYEKMQSDKGSIPDRFSAQQFSDYHSELNMSSLELGDSALYFCASSSFARTGQETQYFGPGTRLLVL.

The chain has TRBV6-1 and TRBJ1-2; tentative D call: TRBD1 (5 bases). The length of the CDR3 is 17 residues. Per the germline V gene, CDR1 is MNHNS and CDR2 is SASEGT. V was pared by 8 bases and J by 2 bases, with 24 bases between. The DNA for the CDR3 is TGTGCCAGCGTAACCGTCACCGAGGGACCAACAAACTATGGCTACACCTTC. Protein product: CASVTVTEGPTNYGYTF.

This clonotype was seen more than once but under ten times. This sequence joins TRBV7-4 and TRBJ1-2; the D gene is possibly TRBD1 (5 bases). CDR1 SGHVT and CDR2 SQSDAQ come from the germline V gene. This CDR3 spans 18 amino acids. The ends were cut back, 1 base at V and 0 bases at J, with 18 bases in the middle. This CDR3 reads CASSLVGAGPQANYGYTF. The CDR3 DNA follows: TGTGCCAGCAGCTTAGTGGGTGCGGGACCGCAAGCTAACTATGGCTACACCTTC.

Concerning this clonotype: A much larger clone lies a single base off, so this may be a read error. The chain links TRBV5-1 to TRBJ2-3; the D gene is possibly TRBD1 (6 bases). Germline loops: CDR1 SGHRS, CDR2 YFSETQ. V lost 3 bases, J lost 2 bases, and 10 bases lay in between. CDR3 length: 14 amino acids. The CDR3, as DNA: TGCGCCAGCAGCTGCAGGGGCACCACAGATACGCAGTATTTT. Encoded protein: CASSCRGTTDTQYF.

At least ten counts were recorded for this clonotype. The J gene is TRBJ2-7, the V gene TRBV11-2, with 10 bases lining up with TRBD1. Germline CDR1 SGHAT, CDR2 FQNNGV. The CDR3 is 15 residues long. V gave up 3 bases and J gave up 6 bases; unmatched junction bases: 8. The CDR3 here is CASSFPTGGTGEQYF. For the CDR3, the DNA is TGTGCCAGCAGCTTCCCGACAGGGGGCACCGGCGAGCAGTACTTC.